A few counts support the clone carrying this T cell receptor (beta chain). The sample belongs to a study of control samples from healthy donors and cancer patients. Sequenced by immunoSEQ multiplex PCR; TCRdb stores in-frame clones only, minus some. This table holds about 120,000 clones, around nine tenths found once. This TCR came from an older woman with lung cancer. Specimen: PBMCs.

In nucleotides, the CDR3 is TGTGCCACCAGTGACGCGGACCCGGGGGTTCGCAATGAGCAGTTCTTC. Its translation: CATSDADPGVRNEQFF. This chain uses TRBV24-1 with TRBJ2-1; possible D gene TRBD2, 6 bases. V lost 4 bases, J lost 6 bases, and 18 bases lay in between. The CDR3 has 16 residues. Germline CDR1 is KGHDR and CDR2 is SFDVKD.